Below are 2 T cell receptor beta chains sequenced from a single sample in a study of chemoradiotherapy in HPV16-positive cancers (dated by TCRdb to between 2020 and 2023). Libraries were prepared through the immunoSEQ multiplex PCR assay. TCRdb's version of the immuneACCESS table is confined to in-frame rearrangements and falls short of the full clone set. An unresolved V gene accounts for under half of the shortfall where checked; the remainder is of unknown origin. This sample has 40,000 to 60,000 clones in its table, and around 90% of those were observed once. The top ten hold 3% to 4% of the sample. This sample comprised blood, obtained from a patient who underwent chemoradiotherapy. These receptors were taken from a human donor with HPV-associated anogenital cancer.

This clone has only one observation. The chain joins TRBV6-6 to TRBJ2-2; 13 nucleotides match TRBD2. With V trimmed by 6 bases and J by 4 bases, 5 bases remained unmatched. Germline CDR1 MNHNY, CDR2 SVGAGI (reference sequence). The CDR3 has 16 amino acids. CDR3 in DNA: TGTGCCAGCAGCACGACTAGCGGGAGGAGCACCGGGGAGCTGTTTTTT. Protein product: CASSTTSGRSTGELFF.

The chain couples TRBV19 to TRBJ2-7; D ambiguous. Germline V CDR1 and CDR2: LNHDA, SQIVND (reference sequence). Trimming shortened V by 3 bases and J by 1 base, and 7 bases separated the two germline ends. CDR3 length: 13 residues. The CDR3 DNA reads TGTGCCAGTAGTATGGGGATATCCTACGAGCAGTACTTC. Translation: CASSMGISYEQYF.